These 3 T cell receptor beta chains came from one sample sequenced in a study of blood T cell repertoires in COVID-19. Using immunoSEQ multiplex PCR, the repertoire was profiled, and TCRdb retains in-frame clones only, with some absent. The top ten clones hold approximately 5% of a sample with hundreds of thousands of clones, approximately 83% of them seen once. The sequenced sample consisted of PBMCs or T cells enriched from blood (not recorded which). The source is a woman in her forties or fifties who had been exposed to COVID-19.

This chain uses TRBV9 with TRBJ1-1; a weak D match, TRBD1 (6 bases). CDR1 is SGDLS, CDR2 YYNGEE, per germline. The CDR3 is 14 amino acids. V lost 3 bases to trimming and J lost 3 bases, with 12 bases between them. CDR3 sequence reads: CASSDGYRDTEAFF. CDR3 nucleotide sequence: TGTGCCAGCAGCGACGGATACAGGGACACTGAAGCTTTCTTT. Variable domain in full (rest from reference TRBV9 and TRBJ1-1): DSGVTQTPKHLITATGQRVTLRCSPRSGDLSVYWYQQSLDQGLQFLIQYYNGEERAKGNILERFSAQQFPDLHSELNLSSLELGDSALYFCASSDGYRDTEAFFGQGTRLTVV.

The chain employs TRBV6-5 and TRBJ2-7, with D unclear. The CDR3 contains 10 residues. Germline-derived CDR1 and CDR2 are MNHEY and SVGAGI. V was cut by 8 bases and J by 1 base, with 3 bases left in between. The CDR3 coding sequence is TGTGCCAGCGAGTCCTACGAGCAGTACTTC. This translates into CASESYEQYF.

The chain recombines TRBV18 with TRBJ1-1; D might be TRBD1 (5 bases). Germline V CDR1 and CDR2: KGHSH, LQKENI. V lost 2 bases and J lost 1, with 17 bases in between. There are 17 residues in the CDR3. The CDR3 spells CASSPRTIRIQNTEAFF. The CDR3 bases are TGTGCCAGCTCACCAAGGACAATTCGTATACAGAACACTGAAGCTTTCTTT.